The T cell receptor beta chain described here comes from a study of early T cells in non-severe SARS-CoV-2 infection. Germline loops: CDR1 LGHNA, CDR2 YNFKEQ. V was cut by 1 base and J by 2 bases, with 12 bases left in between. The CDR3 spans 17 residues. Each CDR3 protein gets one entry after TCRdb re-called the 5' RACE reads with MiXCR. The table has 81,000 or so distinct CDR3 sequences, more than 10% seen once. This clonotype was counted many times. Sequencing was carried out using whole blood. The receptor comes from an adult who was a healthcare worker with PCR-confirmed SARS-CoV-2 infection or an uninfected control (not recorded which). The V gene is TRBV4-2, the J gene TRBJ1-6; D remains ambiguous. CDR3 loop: CASSQGSPNAYNSPLHF. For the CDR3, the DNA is TGTGCCAGCAGCCAAGGATCGCCTAATGCCTATAATTCACCCCTCCACTTT.